This T cell receptor (beta chain) derives from a study of blood T cell repertoires in COVID-19. Generated by immunoSEQ multiplex PCR, the TCRdb table keeps only in-frame clones and is missing some. The table has around 370,000 clones, almost 90% seen once. Seattle's enrolled individuals joined amid active infection and were then monitored longitudinally. Germline V gene data show CDR1 as SGHTA and CDR2 as FQGNSA. Trimming cost V 3 bases and J 1 base, with 9 bases left between them. This CDR3 has 14 amino acids. This chain connects TRBV7-2 to TRBJ1-1; D gene uncertain. The sample was peripheral blood. The sequence was collected from a woman aged 65 to 85 with COVID-19, enrolled during active disease. The CDR3 DNA reads TGTGCCAGCAGCTTCCGTACGGGGAACACTGAAGCTTTCTTT. This encodes CASSFRTGNTEAFF.